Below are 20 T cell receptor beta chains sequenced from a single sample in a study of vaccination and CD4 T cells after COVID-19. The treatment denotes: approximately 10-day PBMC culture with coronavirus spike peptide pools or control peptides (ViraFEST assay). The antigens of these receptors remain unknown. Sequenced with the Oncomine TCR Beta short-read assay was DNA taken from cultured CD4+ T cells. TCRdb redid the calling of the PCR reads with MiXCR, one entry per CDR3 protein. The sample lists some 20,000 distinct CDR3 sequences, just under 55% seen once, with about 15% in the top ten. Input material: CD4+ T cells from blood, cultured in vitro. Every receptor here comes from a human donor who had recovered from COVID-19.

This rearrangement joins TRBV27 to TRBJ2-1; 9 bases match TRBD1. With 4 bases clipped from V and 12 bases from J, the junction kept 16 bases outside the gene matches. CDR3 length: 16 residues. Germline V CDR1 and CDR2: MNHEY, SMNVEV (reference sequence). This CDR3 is CASSSRGTGIFSVQFF. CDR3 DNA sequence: TGTGCCAGCAGTTCCCGGGGGACAGGGATTTTTAGCGTGCAGTTCTTC.

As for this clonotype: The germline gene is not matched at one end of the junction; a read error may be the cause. CDR3 in DNA: TGTACCAGCAGTTACTCCCGGGGCGGGACTGCGGAGACCCAGTACTTC. Amino acid sequence: CTSSYSRGGTAETQYF. The J gene is TRBJ2-5, the V gene TRBV6-5, with D perhaps TRBD2 (6 bases). CDR1 is MNHEY and CDR2 is SVGAGI in the germline V gene. This CDR3 contains 16 residues.

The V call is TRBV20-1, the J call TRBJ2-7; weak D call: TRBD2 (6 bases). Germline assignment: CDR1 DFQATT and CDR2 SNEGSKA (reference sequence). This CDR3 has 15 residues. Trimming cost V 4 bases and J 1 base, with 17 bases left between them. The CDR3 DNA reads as TGCAGTGCTACGAGTGGTAGGACTATTTCCTACGAGCAGTACTTC. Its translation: CSATSGRTISYEQYF.

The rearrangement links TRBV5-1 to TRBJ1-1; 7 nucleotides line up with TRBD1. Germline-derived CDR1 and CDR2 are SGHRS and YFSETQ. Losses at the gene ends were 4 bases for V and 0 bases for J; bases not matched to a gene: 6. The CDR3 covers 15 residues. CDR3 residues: CASSVTTGMNTEAFF. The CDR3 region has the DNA TGCGCCAGCAGCGTAACGACAGGGATGAACACTGAAGCTTTCTTT.

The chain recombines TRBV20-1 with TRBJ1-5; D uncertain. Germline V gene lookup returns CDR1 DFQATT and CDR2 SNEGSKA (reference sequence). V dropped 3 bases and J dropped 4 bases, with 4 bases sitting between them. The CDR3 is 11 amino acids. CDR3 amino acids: CSASENQPQHF. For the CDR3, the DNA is TGCAGTGCTAGCGAAAATCAGCCCCAGCATTTT.

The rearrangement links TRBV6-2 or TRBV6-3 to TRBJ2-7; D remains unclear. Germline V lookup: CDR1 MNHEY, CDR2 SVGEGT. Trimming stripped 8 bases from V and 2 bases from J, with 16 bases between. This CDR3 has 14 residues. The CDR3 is CASLKTGLTYEQYF. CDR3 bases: TGTGCCAGCCTTAAGACTGGCCTGACCTACGAGCAGTACTTC.

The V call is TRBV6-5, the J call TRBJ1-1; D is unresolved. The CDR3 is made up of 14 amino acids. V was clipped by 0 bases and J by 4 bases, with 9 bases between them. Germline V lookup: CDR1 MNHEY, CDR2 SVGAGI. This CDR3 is CASSYSVGRTEAFF. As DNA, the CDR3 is TGTGCCAGCAGTTACTCAGTGGGCCGCACTGAAGCTTTCTTT.

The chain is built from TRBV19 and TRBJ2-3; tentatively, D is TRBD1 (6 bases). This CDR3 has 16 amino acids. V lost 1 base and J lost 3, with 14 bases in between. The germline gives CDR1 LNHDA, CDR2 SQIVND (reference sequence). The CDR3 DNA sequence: TGTGCCAGTAGTATAGGACAGGCCACGGGGACAGATACGCAGTATTTT. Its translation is CASSIGQATGTDTQYF.

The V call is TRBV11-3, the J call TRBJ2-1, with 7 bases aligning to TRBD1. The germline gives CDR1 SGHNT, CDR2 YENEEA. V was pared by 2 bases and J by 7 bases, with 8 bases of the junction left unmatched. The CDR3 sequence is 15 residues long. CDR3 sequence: CASSLTGVIRNEQFF. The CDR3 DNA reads TGTGCCAGCAGCTTAACAGGGGTAATAAGGAATGAGCAGTTCTTC. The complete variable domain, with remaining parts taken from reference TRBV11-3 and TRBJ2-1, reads EAGVVQSPRYKIIEKKQPVAFWCNPISGHNTLYWYLQNLGQGPELLIRYENEEAVDDSQLPKDRFSAERLKGVDSTLKIQPAELGDSAVYLCASSLTGVIRNEQFFGPGTRLTVL.

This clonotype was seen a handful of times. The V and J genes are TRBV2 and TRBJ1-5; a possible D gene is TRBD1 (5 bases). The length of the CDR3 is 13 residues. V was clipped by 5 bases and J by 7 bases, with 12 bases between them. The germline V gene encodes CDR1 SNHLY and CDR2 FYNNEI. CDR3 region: CASSTRAGQPQHF. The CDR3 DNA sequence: TGTGCCAGCAGTACCAGGGCGGGGCAGCCCCAGCATTTT.

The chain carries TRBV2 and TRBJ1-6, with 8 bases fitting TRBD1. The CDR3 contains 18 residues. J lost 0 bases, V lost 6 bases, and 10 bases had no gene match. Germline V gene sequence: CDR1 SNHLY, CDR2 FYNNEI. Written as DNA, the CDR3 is TGTGCCAGCAGCGCAGAACGACAGGGGAGCTCCTATAATTCACCCCTCCACTTT. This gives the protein CASSAERQGSSYNSPLHF.

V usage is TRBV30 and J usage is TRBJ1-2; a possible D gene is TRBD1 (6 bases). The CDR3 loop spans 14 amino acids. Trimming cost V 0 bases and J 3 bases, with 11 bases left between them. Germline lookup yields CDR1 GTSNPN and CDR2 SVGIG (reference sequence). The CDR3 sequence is CAWSVWGRDYGYTF. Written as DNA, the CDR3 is TGTGCCTGGAGTGTCTGGGGGCGCGACTATGGCTACACCTTC.

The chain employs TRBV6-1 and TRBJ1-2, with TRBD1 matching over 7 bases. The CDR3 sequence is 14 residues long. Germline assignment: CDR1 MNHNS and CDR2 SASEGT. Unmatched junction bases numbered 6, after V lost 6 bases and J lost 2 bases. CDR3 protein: CASSQQTGNYGYTF. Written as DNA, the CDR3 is TGTGCCAGCAGCCAACAGACAGGGAACTATGGCTACACCTTC.

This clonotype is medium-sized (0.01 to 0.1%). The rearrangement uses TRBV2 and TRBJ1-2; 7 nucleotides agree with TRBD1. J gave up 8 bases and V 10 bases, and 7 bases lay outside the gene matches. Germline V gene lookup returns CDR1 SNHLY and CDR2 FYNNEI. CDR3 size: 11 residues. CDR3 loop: CATDRDGGYTF. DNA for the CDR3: TGTGCCACAGACAGGGATGGCGGCTACACCTTC.

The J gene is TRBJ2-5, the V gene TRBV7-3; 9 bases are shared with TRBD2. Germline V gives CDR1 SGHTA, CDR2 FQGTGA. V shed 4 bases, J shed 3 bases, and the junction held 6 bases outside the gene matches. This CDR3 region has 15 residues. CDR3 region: CASSSSGAGEETQYF. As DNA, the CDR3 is TGTGCCAGCAGCTCTAGCGGGGCCGGCGAAGAGACCCAGTACTTC.

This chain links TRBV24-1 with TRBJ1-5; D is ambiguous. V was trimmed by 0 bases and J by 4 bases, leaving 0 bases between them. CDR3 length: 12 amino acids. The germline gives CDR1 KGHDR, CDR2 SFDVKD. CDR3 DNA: TGTGCCACCAGTGATTTGAATCAGCCCCAGCATTTT. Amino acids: CATSDLNQPQHF.

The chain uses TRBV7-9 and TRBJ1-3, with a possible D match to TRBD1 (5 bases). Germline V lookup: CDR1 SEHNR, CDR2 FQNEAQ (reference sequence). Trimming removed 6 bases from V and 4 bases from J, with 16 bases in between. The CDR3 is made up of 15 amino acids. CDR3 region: CASSSWADNGNTIYF. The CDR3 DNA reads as TGTGCCAGCAGTTCCTGGGCGGACAACGGAAACACCATATATTTT.

CDR3 residues: CASSLRQGTTGELFF. As DNA, the CDR3 is TGTGCCAGCAGCTTAAGGCAGGGTACTACCGGGGAGCTGTTTTTT. V usage is TRBV7-7 and J usage is TRBJ2-2, with D possibly TRBD1 on 5 matching bases. This CDR3 is 15 amino acids long. Germline CDR1 reads SSHAT; CDR2 reads FNYEAQ (reference sequence). V dropped 2 bases and J dropped 5 bases, with 12 bases sitting between them. Full variable domain (rest looked up from reference TRBV7-7 and TRBJ2-2): GAGVSQSPRYKVTKRGQDVTLRCDPISSHATLYWYQQALGQGPEFLTYFNYEAQPDKSGLPSDRFSAERPEGSISTLTIQRTEQRDSAMYRCASSLRQGTTGELFFGEGSRLTVL.

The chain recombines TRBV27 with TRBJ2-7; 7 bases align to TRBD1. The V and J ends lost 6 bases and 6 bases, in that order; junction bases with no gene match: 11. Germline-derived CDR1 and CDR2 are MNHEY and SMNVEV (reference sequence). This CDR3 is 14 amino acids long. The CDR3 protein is CASSRDSPFSEQYF. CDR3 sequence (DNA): TGTGCCAGCAGCCGGGACAGTCCATTTTCCGAGCAGTACTTC.

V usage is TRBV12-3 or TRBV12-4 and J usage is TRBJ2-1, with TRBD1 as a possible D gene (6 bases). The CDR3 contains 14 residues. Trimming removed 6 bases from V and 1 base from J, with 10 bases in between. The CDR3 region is CASSPGQSYNEQFF. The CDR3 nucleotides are TGTGCCAGCAGCCCGGGACAATCCTACAATGAGCAGTTCTTC.